These 4 T cell receptor beta chains were sequenced from one sample in a study of CD8 T cells in Susac syndrome. The RNA input was roughly 0.45 to 1 ug, and it was reverse transcribed with random hexamers. TCRdb processed the immunoSEQ multiplex PCR reads anew with MiXCR; each CDR3 protein has one entry. The data show roughly 150,000 distinct CDR3 sequences, approximately 95% seen once. The source material was CD8+ T cells from PBMCs. The receptors were sampled from a human donor with Susac syndrome.

The J gene is TRBJ2-7, the V gene TRBV5-4; 7 bases map to TRBD1. This CDR3 spans 15 amino acids. Trimming at V came to 5 bases and at J to 5 bases, leaving 13 bases not matched to a gene. CDR1 is SGHNT and CDR2 is YYREEE in the germline V gene (reference sequence). CDR3 nucleotide sequence: TGTGCCAGCAGATACTCGGACAGGAGATTGGACGAGCAGTACTTC. Its protein is CASRYSDRRLDEQYF.

V is TRBV29-1 and J is TRBJ2-2; D remains ambiguous. The germline gives CDR1 SQVTM, CDR2 ANQGSEA. Trimming removed 6 bases from V and 0 bases from J, with 14 bases in between. This CDR3 is 15 amino acids long. CDR3 loop: CSVTRPTSNTGELFF. The DNA of the CDR3 is TGCAGCGTCACTCGGCCGACCTCGAACACCGGGGAGCTGTTTTTT.

CDR3 nucleotide sequence: TGTGCCAGCCAGCTAGCGGACCTTAACACCGGGGAGCTGTTTTTT. Protein product: CASQLADLNTGELFF. The genes are TRBV2 and TRBJ2-2, with TRBD2 matching over 7 bases. The ends lost 8 bases at V and 2 bases at J; junction bases unmatched: 8. The CDR3 extends over 15 amino acids. Germline CDR1 SNHLY, CDR2 FYNNEI.

J is TRBJ1-1 and V is TRBV29-1, with D tentatively TRBD1 (6 bases). V was cut by 4 bases and J by 8 bases, with 11 bases left in between. CDR1 SQVTM and CDR2 ANQGSEA come from the germline V gene. This CDR3 is 11 amino acids long. CDR3 region: CSVAPGEEAFF. DNA for the CDR3: TGCAGCGTTGCCCCAGGGGAGGAAGCTTTCTTT.